This is a list of T cell receptor beta chains from one sample in a study of shared clonotypes between healthy human individuals. Only in-frame clones appear in the TCRdb table, and some are missing; sequencing was by immunoSEQ multiplex PCR. The sample lists 2 million to 3 million clones, approximately 93% occurring once. What was sequenced was naive CD4+ T cells from PBMCs. All receptors derive from a man between 18 and 29 years old in good health. Some clones in this sample may be carry-over from other donors' samples. Each CDR3 is given with its conserved first and last residue. Each record gives: J gene, V gene, CDR3 protein.

>TRBJ1-1|TRBV28
CASSLAGYPEAFF
>TRBJ1-1|TRBV6-5
CASTPYLGGRTEAFF
>TRBJ2-5|TRBV9
CASSVGASSGQETQYF
>TRBJ2-1|TRBV13
CASRPSGRAYNEQFF
>TRBJ2-7|TRBV2
CASSEGGNEQYF
>TRBJ2-7|TRBV28
CASSLGRGEQYF
>TRBJ1-2|TRBV27
CASYRGDYGYTF
>TRBJ2-5|TRBV4-2
CASTQLNGGAVFPETQYF
>TRBJ1-1|TRBV5-6
CASSFRQGAWDTEAFF
>TRBJ1-5|TRBV15
CATSRATGANQPQHF
>TRBJ2-5|TRBV5-5
CASSLAVTGGQETQYF
>TRBJ2-7|TRBV19
CASSIPHRAGFAYEQYF
>TRBJ2-6|TRBV11-2
CASSPGPSGANVLTF
>TRBJ2-1|TRBV28
CASSTSDGNNEQFF
>TRBJ1-1|TRBV6-1
CASSEIPMNTEAFF
>TRBJ2-7|TRBV25-1
CASSESTGTGNYEQYF
>TRBJ1-2|TRBV28
CASSLTGRGQDVF
>TRBJ1-1|TRBV19
CASSMGVRNTEAFF
>TRBJ2-1|TRBV14
CASSPYLTSGGVEQFF
>TRBJ1-4|TRBV28
CASSFHSGKTNEKLFF
>TRBJ1-1|TRBV2
CASSSDQGVPEAFF
>.|TRBV27
CASSRQGSINEQYF
>TRBJ2-5|TRBV2
CATRFQETQYF
>TRBJ1-2|TRBV27
CASSLMGLTAGLLNYGYTF
>TRBJ2-3|TRBV5-1
CASSFIAGGTDTQYF
>TRBJ2-7|TRBV25-1
CASSPSLGQGAYEQYF
>TRBJ1-1|TRBV27
CASSLLTGTEAFF
>TRBJ1-4|TRBV5-1
CASSLWDTTTNEKLFF
>TRBJ2-1|TRBV7-9
CASSLGRARAIYNEQFF
>TRBJ2-7|TRBV4-1
CASSQTPGGRTYEQYF
>TRBJ1-4|TRBV5-4
CASSLEGVGKLFF
>TRBJ2-4|TRBV6-1
CASTPTGLIGNIQYF
>TRBJ1-2|TRBV19
CASSTLRELDGYTF
>TRBJ2-4|TRBV28
CASSSGARDIQYF
>TRBJ1-2|TRBV7-9
CASSGAGGAYYGYTF
>TRBJ2-2|TRBV7-6
CASSRGENTGELFF
>TRBJ2-1|TRBV7-3
CASSFDTYNEQFF
>TRBJ1-6|TRBV28
CASSFSLRPSPLHF
>TRBJ2-7|TRBV4-3
CASSQESGLAGVIYEQYF
>TRBJ2-2|TRBV19
CASSIGKNTGELFF
>TRBJ2-1|TRBV5-6
CASSLVASGSSYNEQFF
>TRBJ2-3|TRBV10-1
CASSAAGGDHTQYF
>TRBJ2-7|TRBV7-2
CASSPPGAEPYEQYF
>TRBJ1-1|TRBV5-3
CARSNRDWDTEAFF
>TRBJ2-4|TRBV4-2
CASSPGQSQNIQYF
>TRBJ1-1|TRBV6-5
CASSYSRGPEAFF
>TRBJ1-1|TRBV6-1
CASSGSGGPTEAFF
>TRBJ1-4|TRBV5-1
CASSLRAPNEKLFF
>TRBJ1-4|TRBV14
CASSPRGLGEKLFF
>TRBJ1-1|TRBV4-1
CASSRADQGDTEAFF
>TRBJ2-6|TRBV27
CASIWTGVPSSGANVLTF
>TRBJ1-2|TRBV7-9
CASSLWSYGYTF
>TRBJ2-7|TRBV5-5
CASSPLAAGAYEQYF